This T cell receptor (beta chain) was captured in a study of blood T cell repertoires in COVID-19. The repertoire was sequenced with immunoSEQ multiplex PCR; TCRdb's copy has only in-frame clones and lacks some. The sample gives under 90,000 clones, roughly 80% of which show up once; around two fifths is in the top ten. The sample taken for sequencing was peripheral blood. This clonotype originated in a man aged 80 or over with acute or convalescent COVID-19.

The CDR3 DNA reads as TGTGCCAGCAGTGAGGGTTCAGGGCCCCTCCACTTT. Amino acid sequence: CASSEGSGPLHF. The J gene is TRBJ1-6, the V gene TRBV25-1, with D tentatively TRBD1 (5 bases). Trimming took off 3 bases at V and 13 bases at J, with 10 bases between the two ends. CDR3 length: 12 residues. Germline V gene data show CDR1 as MGHDK and CDR2 as SYGVNS.